Shown below are 19 T cell receptor beta chains from a single sample sequenced in a study of T-cell memory formation after mild COVID-19. TCRdb used MiXCR to reprocess the 5' RACE reads, holding one entry per CDR3 protein. This sample yields roughly 240,000 distinct CDR3 sequences, of which just over 15% are seen a single time; 2.1% belongs to the top ten. Material for sequencing was PBMCs or a T cell subset sorted from them (not recorded which). All receptors derive from an adult woman who had mild COVID-19 (a few samples of this study predate the infection). Cell type and time point are not known.

This clonotype was detected a few times. J is TRBJ2-2 and V is TRBV24-1, with D hard to call. The CDR3 contains 14 residues. The germline gives CDR1 KGHDR, CDR2 SFDVKD. V was shortened by 8 bases and J by 0 bases, with 9 bases between the two germline ends. The CDR3 loop reads CATKRGPNTGELFF. DNA of the CDR3: TGTGCCACCAAGAGAGGACCGAACACCGGGGAGCTGTTTTTT.

This clonotype was observed many times. The gene calls are TRBV5-1 and TRBJ2-1, with D maybe TRBD1 (6 bases). Trimming stripped 4 bases from V and 4 bases from J, with 12 bases between. This CDR3 spans 14 amino acids. Germline CDR1 and CDR2: SGHRS and YFSETQ. CDR3 DNA sequence: TGCGCCAGCAGCAACCCTAGGGGGTACAATGAGCAGTTCTTC. Its protein product is CASSNPRGYNEQFF.

The CDR3 protein is CASSLWLDSQNIQYF. As DNA, the CDR3 is TGTGCCAGCAGTTTATGGCTTGATTCCCAAAACATTCAGTACTTC. The chain recombines TRBV27 with TRBJ2-4; D remains unclear. Per germline, CDR1 MNHEY and CDR2 SMNVEV (reference sequence). V lost 1 base to trimming and J lost 5 bases, with 12 bases between them. CDR3 length: 15 residues.

The genes are TRBV5-6 and TRBJ1-2; D possibly corresponds to TRBD1 (5 bases). Trimming pared 4 bases from V and 8 bases from J, leaving 21 bases between. The CDR3 contains 15 residues. The germline V gene encodes CDR1 SGHDT and CDR2 YYEEEE. The DNA of the CDR3 is TGTGCCAGCAGCCCCTATGGGGCCCTCACCCGCGGCTACACCTTC. Translated: CASSPYGALTRGYTF.

The chain couples TRBV5-5 to TRBJ2-4; D might be TRBD1 (5 bases). Trimming removed 4 bases from V and 8 bases from J, with 10 bases in between. The CDR3 is 12 amino acids. Germline values: CDR1 SGHKS, CDR2 YYEKEE (reference sequence). CDR3 DNA: TGTGCCAGCAGCCAAGGGGTGCACATTCAGTACTTC. It codes for CASSQGVHIQYF.

The V call is TRBV4-2, the J call TRBJ2-2; D gene ambiguous. V lost 0 bases to trimming and J lost 0 bases, with 5 bases between them. Germline CDR1 LGHNA, CDR2 YNFKEQ. The length of the CDR3 is 15 residues. The CDR3 sequence: CASSQDPANTGELFF. CDR3 sequence (DNA): TGTGCCAGCAGCCAAGACCCGGCGAACACCGGGGAGCTGTTTTTT.

This clonotype was seen only a few times. The rearrangement uses TRBV12-3 or TRBV12-4 and TRBJ1-3, with D unclear. V shed 5 bases and J shed 0 bases, with 11 bases lying between them. The CDR3 runs to 15 residues. CDR3 bases: TGTGCCAGCAGTCCTCGGGCCCACTCTGGAAACACCATATATTTT. Translated: CASSPRAHSGNTIYF.

The chain is built from TRBV5-6 and TRBJ1-2; 10 nucleotides match TRBD1. CDR3 length equals 14 residues. V shed 6 bases, J shed 6 bases, and the junction held 8 bases outside the gene matches. CDR1 is SGHDT, CDR2 YYEEEE, per germline. CDR3 sequence reads: CASIPTGGMDGYTF. DNA for the CDR3: TGTGCCAGCATCCCGACAGGGGGCATGGATGGCTACACCTTC.

The chain couples TRBV18 to TRBJ1-1; maybe TRBD1 (5 bases). CDR3 length equals 15 residues. The V gene's germline CDR1 is KGHSH and CDR2 LQKENI. The V end was cut by 0 bases, the J end by 5 bases, with 13 bases between. CDR3 DNA sequence: TGTGCCAGCTCACCACCCGGGACGGTCGGAACTGAAGCTTTCTTT. The encoded protein is CASSPPGTVGTEAFF.

The chain recombines TRBV20-1 with TRBJ2-5; 8 bases are a match to TRBD2. CDR1 and CDR2 from the germline V gene are DFQATT and SNEGSKA (reference sequence). This CDR3 spans 15 amino acids. V shed 0 bases and J 5 bases; nucleotides not matched to a gene: 8. CDR3 DNA sequence: TGCAGTGCTAGAGATGGGACTAGAAGTGTTGAGACCCAGTACTTC. Its protein is CSARDGTRSVETQYF.

This clonotype has more than one count but fewer than ten. The chain carries TRBV7-2 and TRBJ2-3; 10 bases line up with TRBD2. The CDR3 spans 17 residues. Germline CDR1 reads SGHTA; CDR2 reads FQGNSA. The V segment lost 3 bases and the J segment 6 bases; nucleotides outside the gene matches: 12. This CDR3 reads CASSLAPSGSLGDTQYF. The CDR3 nucleotides read TGTGCCAGCAGCTTGGCGCCTAGCGGGAGTTTAGGGGATACGCAGTATTTT.

This clonotype occurred a few times. The chain recombines TRBV2 with TRBJ1-1; D is unresolved. CDR1 is SNHLY, CDR2 FYNNEI, per germline. The CDR3 has 13 amino acids. V lost 10 bases and J 0 bases, leaving 12 bases between the germline ends. The CDR3 DNA is TGTGCCACATGCAACGGGATGAACACTGAAGCTTTCTTT. Protein sequence: CATCNGMNTEAFF.

This clonotype was recorded a few times. V usage is TRBV30 and J usage is TRBJ2-3; maybe TRBD2 (6 bases). CDR3 size: 13 residues. V was cut by 0 bases and J by 6 bases, with 10 bases left in between. Germline CDR1 reads GTSNPN; CDR2 reads SVGIG (reference sequence). The CDR3 region has the DNA TGTGCCTGGAGTGTACTAGCCTCGGATACGCAGTATTTT. Translated: CAWSVLASDTQYF.

The sample holds a few counts of this clonotype. The chain employs TRBV6-5 and TRBJ2-5; D is possibly TRBD1 (6 bases). V was pared by 6 bases and J by 8 bases, with 16 bases between. This CDR3 contains 13 residues. Germline lookup yields CDR1 MNHEY and CDR2 SVGAGI. CDR3 in amino acids: CASRFHRDSTQYF. The CDR3 nucleotides are TGTGCCAGCAGGTTCCACAGGGATTCAACCCAGTACTTC.

V is TRBV27 and J is TRBJ2-1; D not certain. The CDR3 spans 11 residues. Germline assignment: CDR1 MNHEY and CDR2 SMNVEV (reference sequence). Trimming left V 7 bases short and J 5 bases short, with 6 bases between. CDR3 protein: CASIRHNEQFF. CDR3 DNA sequence: TGTGCCAGCATCCGACACAATGAGCAGTTCTTC.

The chain employs TRBV11-3 and TRBJ2-3, with TRBD2 identical over 8 bases. This CDR3 has 14 amino acids. Germline V CDR1 and CDR2: SGHNT, YENEEA. V lost 5 bases, J lost 1 base, and 2 bases stayed unmatched. CDR3 nucleotides: TGTGCCAGCAGCCTGCGGGGGGGCACAGATACGCAGTATTTT. It is translated as CASSLRGGTDTQYF. Full variable domain (outside the CDR3, taken from reference TRBV11-3 and TRBJ2-3): EAGVVQSPRYKIIEKKQPVAFWCNPISGHNTLYWYLQNLGQGPELLIRYENEEAVDDSQLPKDRFSAERLKGVDSTLKIQPAELGDSAVYLCASSLRGGTDTQYFGPGTRLTVL.

The genes are TRBV12-3 or TRBV12-4 and TRBJ2-7, with D tentatively TRBD1 (5 bases). Trimming pared 3 bases from V and 5 bases from J, leaving 11 bases between. The CDR3 extends over 13 amino acids. The CDR3 protein is CASSFLQAHEQYF. DNA of the CDR3: TGTGCCAGCAGTTTTTTACAGGCCCACGAGCAGTACTTC.

This chain links TRBV12-3 or TRBV12-4 with TRBJ2-1; D is unresolved. V lost 0 bases and J lost 12, with 9 bases in between. The CDR3 runs 12 residues. The CDR3 DNA sequence: TGTGCCAGCAGTTTAGCGATCGGGCCGCAGTTCTTC. As protein: CASSLAIGPQFF.

The V and J genes are TRBV5-1 and TRBJ1-2, with a tentative D call TRBD1 (5 bases). V gave up 4 bases and J gave up 1 base, with 8 bases separating them. Germline loops: CDR1 SGHRS, CDR2 YFSETQ. The CDR3 runs 13 residues. The CDR3 nucleotides are TGCGCCAGCAGCAGGGGTGATAACTATGGCTACACCTTC. Encoded protein: CASSRGDNYGYTF.